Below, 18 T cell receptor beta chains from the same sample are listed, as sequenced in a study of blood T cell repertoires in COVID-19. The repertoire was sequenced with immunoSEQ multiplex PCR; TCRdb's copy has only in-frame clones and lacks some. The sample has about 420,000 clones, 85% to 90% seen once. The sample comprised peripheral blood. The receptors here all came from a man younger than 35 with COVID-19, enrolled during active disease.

The CDR3 loop reads CASSRGGSSQPQHF. The DNA for the CDR3 is TGTGCCAGCAGCCGAGGTGGGTCCTCTCAGCCCCAGCATTTT. The chain carries TRBV5-6 and TRBJ1-5; D is unresolved. Germline V gene data show CDR1 as SGHDT and CDR2 as YYEEEE. The V and J ends lost 4 bases and 6 bases respectively, with 14 bases between them. The CDR3 extends over 14 amino acids.

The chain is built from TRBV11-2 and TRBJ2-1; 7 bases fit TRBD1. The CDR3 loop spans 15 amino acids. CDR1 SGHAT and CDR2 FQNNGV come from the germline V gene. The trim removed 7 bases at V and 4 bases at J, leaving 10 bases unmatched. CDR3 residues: CASNKGAGGYNEQFF. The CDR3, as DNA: TGTGCCAGCAACAAAGGGGCAGGGGGTTACAATGAGCAGTTCTTC.

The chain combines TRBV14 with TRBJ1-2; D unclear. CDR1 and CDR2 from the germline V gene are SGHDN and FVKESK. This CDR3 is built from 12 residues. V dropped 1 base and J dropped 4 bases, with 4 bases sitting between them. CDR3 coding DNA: TGTGCCAGCAGCCAAGCGGGCTATGGCTACACCTTC. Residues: CASSQAGYGYTF.

The CDR3 spells CASSSWRDTDTQYF. The CDR3 nucleotides read TGTGCCAGCAGCTCTTGGCGGGACACAGATACGCAGTATTTT. The chain has TRBV7-9 and TRBJ2-3, with a weak D call TRBD2 (6 bases). Trimming stripped 4 bases from V and 2 bases from J, with 10 bases between. The CDR3 length is 14 residues. Germline CDR1 reads SEHNR; CDR2 reads FQNEAQ (reference sequence).

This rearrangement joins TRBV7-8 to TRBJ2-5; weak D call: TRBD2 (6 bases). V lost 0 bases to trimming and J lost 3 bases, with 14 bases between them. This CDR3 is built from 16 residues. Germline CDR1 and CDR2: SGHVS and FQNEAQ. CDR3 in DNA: TGTGCCAGCAGCTTAGCGCGGGCTAGCGATAAAGAGACCCAGTACTTC. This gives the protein CASSLARASDKETQYF. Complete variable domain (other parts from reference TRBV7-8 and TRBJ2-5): GAGVSQSPRYKVAKRGQDVALRCDPISGHVSLFWYQQALGQGPEFLTYFQNEAQLDKSGLPSDRFFAERPEGSVSTLKIQRTQQEDSAVYLCASSLARASDKETQYFGPGTRLLVL.

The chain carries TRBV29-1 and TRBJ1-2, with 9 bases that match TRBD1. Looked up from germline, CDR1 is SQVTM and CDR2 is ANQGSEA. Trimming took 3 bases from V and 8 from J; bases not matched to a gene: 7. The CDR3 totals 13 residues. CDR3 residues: CSVEGDRVDGYTF. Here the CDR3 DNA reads TGCAGCGTTGAGGGGGACAGGGTGGACGGCTACACCTTC.

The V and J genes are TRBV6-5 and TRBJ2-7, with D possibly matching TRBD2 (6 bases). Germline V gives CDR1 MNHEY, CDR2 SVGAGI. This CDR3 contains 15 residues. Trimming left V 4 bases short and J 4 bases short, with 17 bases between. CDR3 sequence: CASSWGPRERYEQYF. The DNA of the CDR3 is TGTGCCAGCAGTTGGGGCCCCCGGGAGAGGTACGAGCAGTACTTC.

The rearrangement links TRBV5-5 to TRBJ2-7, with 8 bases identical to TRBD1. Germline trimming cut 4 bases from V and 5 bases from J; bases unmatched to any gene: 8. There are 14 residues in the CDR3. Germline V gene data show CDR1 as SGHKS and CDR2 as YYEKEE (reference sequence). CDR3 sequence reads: CASSPGQGFDEQYF. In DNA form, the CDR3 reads TGTGCCAGCAGCCCAGGACAGGGCTTCGACGAGCAGTACTTC.

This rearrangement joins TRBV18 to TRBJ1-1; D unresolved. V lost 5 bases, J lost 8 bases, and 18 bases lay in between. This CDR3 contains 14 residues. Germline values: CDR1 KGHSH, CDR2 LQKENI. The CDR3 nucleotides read TGTGCCAGCTCAGTACAGAGTGGCGCTGAAGAAGCTTTCTTT. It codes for CASSVQSGAEEAFF.

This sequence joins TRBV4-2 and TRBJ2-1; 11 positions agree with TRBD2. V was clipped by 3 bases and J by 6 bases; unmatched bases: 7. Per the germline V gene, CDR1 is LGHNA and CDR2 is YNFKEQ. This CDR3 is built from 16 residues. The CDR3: CASSQIAGGRFNEQFF. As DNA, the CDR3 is TGTGCCAGCAGCCAGATAGCGGGGGGGCGTTTCAATGAGCAGTTCTTC.

The CDR3 DNA is TGTGCCAGCAGCCAAGAAGGCAGTTGGGCCCCTTATAATTCACCCCTCCACTTT. Translating gives CASSQEGSWAPYNSPLHF. The rearrangement links TRBV14 to TRBJ1-6; D is ambiguous. Germline CDR1 reads SGHDN; CDR2 reads FVKESK. The CDR3 loop spans 18 amino acids. Trimming removed 0 bases from V and 4 bases from J, with 16 bases in between. Drawing the rest from reference TRBV14 and TRBJ1-6, the complete variable domain is EAGVTQFPSHSVIEKGQTVTLRCDPISGHDNLYWYRRVMGKEIKFLLHFVKESKQDESGMPNNRFLAERTGGTYSTLKVQPAELEDSGVYFCASSQEGSWAPYNSPLHFGNGTRLTVT.

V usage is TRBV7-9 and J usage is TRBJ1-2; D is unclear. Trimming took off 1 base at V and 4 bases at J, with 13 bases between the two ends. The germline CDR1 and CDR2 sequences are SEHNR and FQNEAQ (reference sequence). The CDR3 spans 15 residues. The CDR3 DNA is TGTGCCAGCAGCTTAGTACGCGGGGAGGGCTATGGCTACACCTTC. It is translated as CASSLVRGEGYGYTF.

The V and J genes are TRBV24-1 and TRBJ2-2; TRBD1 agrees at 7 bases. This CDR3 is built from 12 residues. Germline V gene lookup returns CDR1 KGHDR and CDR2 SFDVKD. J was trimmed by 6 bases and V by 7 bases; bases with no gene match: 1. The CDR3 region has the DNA TGTGCCACCAGGGGGACAGCCGGGGAGCTGTTTTTT. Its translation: CATRGTAGELFF.

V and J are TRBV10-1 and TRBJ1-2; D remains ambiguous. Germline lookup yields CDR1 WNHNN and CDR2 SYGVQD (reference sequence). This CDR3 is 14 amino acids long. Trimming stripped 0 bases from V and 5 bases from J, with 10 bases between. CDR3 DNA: TGCGCCAGCAGTGAGTCGGGAGTTGGATATGGCTACACCTTC. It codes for CASSESGVGYGYTF.

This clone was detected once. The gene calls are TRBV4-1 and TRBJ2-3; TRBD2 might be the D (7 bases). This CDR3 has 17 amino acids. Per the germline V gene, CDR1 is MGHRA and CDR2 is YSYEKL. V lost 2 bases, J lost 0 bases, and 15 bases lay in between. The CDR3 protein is CASSQTQGLPSTDTQYF. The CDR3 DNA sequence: TGCGCCAGCAGCCAAACACAGGGACTACCGAGCACAGATACGCAGTATTTT.

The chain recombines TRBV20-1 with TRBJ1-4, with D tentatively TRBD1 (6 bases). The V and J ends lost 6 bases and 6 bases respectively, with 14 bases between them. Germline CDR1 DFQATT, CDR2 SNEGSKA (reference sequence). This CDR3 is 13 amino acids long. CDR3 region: CSASPGQHEKLFF. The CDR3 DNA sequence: TGCAGTGCCAGTCCGGGACAACATGAAAAACTGTTTTTT.

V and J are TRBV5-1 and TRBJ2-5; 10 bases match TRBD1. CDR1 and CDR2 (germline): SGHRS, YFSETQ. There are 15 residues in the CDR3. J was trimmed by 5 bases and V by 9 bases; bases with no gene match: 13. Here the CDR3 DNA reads TGCGCCACCAGAAAAACCGGGACAGGGGTTGAGACCCAGTACTTC. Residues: CATRKTGTGVETQYF.

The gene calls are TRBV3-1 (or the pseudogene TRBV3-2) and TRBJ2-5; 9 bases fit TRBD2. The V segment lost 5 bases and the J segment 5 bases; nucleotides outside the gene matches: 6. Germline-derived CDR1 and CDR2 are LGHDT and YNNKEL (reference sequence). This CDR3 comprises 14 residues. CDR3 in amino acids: CASSLLAGGETQYF. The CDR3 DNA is TGTGCCAGCAGCTTGCTGGCGGGGGGGGAGACCCAGTACTTC.